Listed here are 20 T cell receptor beta chains from one sample, sequenced in a study of blood T cells in healthy people across ages. A second about 7 to 11 cycle PCR used barcoded and J-beta primers. TCRdb re-analysed the 5' RACE reads in MiXCR, keeping a single row per CDR3 protein. This sample has approximately 780,000 distinct CDR3 sequences, with around 25% found just once. The data also belong to a second study, concerning T cells of mothers and their children.

Sequenced sample: blood. The receptor source for this set is a boy aged 10-17 years in good health.

Of note for this clonotype: One end of the junction varies from germline; a read error may be responsible. The chain combines TRBV28 with TRBJ2-5; 8 bases line up with TRBD1. The CDR3 consists of 16 residues. Per the germline V gene, CDR1 is MDHEN and CDR2 is SYDVKM. CDR3 sequence reads: CASNPPGGWGQETRYF. The DNA of the CDR3 is TGTGCCAGTAACCCTCCAGGGGGCTGGGGGCAAGAGACCCGGTACTTC.

This chain uses TRBV6-1 with TRBJ1-6, with a tentative D call TRBD1 (5 bases). Trimming took 6 bases from V and 7 from J, leaving 13 bases between them. CDR1 MNHNS and CDR2 SASEGT come from the germline V gene. This CDR3 region has 14 residues. The CDR3 region has the DNA TGTGCCAGCAGGTCCGGGACGGAGAATTCACCCCTCCACTTT. It is translated as CASRSGTENSPLHF.

The chain recombines TRBV11-2 with TRBJ1-4; D call uncertain. The CDR3 length is 14 residues. Germline lookup yields CDR1 SGHAT and CDR2 FQNNGV. Trimming took off 3 bases at V and 4 bases at J, with 9 bases between the two ends. CDR3: CASSFGSLNEKLFF. The CDR3 DNA reads as TGTGCCAGCAGCTTCGGCAGCCTTAATGAAAAACTGTTTTTT.

The chain couples TRBV24-1 to TRBJ1-2, with 7 positions matching TRBD1. V lost 2 bases, J lost 8 bases, and 10 bases stayed unmatched. Per germline, CDR1 KGHDR and CDR2 SFDVKD. This CDR3 spans 15 amino acids. Here the CDR3 DNA reads TGTGCCACCAGTGATTCCGGGACAGAACGTATGGGCTACACCTTC. Its protein product is CATSDSGTERMGYTF.

This clonotype was seen a handful of times. V is TRBV3-1 and J is TRBJ2-7; the D gene is possibly TRBD2 (5 bases). Trimming removed 0 bases from V and 1 base from J, with 13 bases in between. This CDR3 is 16 amino acids long. Germline V lookup: CDR1 LGHDT, CDR2 YNNKEL (reference sequence). CDR3 nucleotide sequence: TGTGCCAGCAGCCAAGACCAACTAGGACGGTCCTACGAGCAGTACTTC. Protein product: CASSQDQLGRSYEQYF.

This clonotype was detected a few times. This chain links TRBV6-1 with TRBJ2-7; maybe TRBD1 (5 bases). V lost 6 bases to trimming and J lost 4 bases, with 10 bases between them. The CDR3 is 12 amino acids. Germline V gene data show CDR1 as MNHNS and CDR2 as SASEGT. The CDR3 DNA is TGTGCCAGCAGACAGGATACTTACGAGCAGTACTTC. Its translation: CASRQDTYEQYF.

This chain uses TRBV10-3 with TRBJ2-6; weak D call: TRBD1 (7 bases). The V end lost 3 bases, the J end lost 2 bases, and 14 bases lay between the germline ends. The CDR3 spans 17 residues. Per germline, CDR1 ENHRY and CDR2 SYGVKD. The CDR3 sequence: CAISDSGRGAGANVLTF. The CDR3 bases are TGTGCCATCAGTGATAGTGGCAGGGGGGCTGGGGCCAACGTCCTGACTTTC.

In its sample, this clonotype was seen a few times. The chain combines TRBV12-3 or TRBV12-4 with TRBJ1-6; perhaps TRBD1 as D (5 bases). The CDR3 is 13 amino acids. V gave up 7 bases and J gave up 10 bases, with 14 bases separating them. CDR3 coding DNA: TGTGCCAGCACGCCCCTACGGGGGTCACCCCTCCACTTT. It encodes CASTPLRGSPLHF.

The V call is TRBV29-1, the J call TRBJ1-1; D remains unclear. The V end was cut by 4 bases, the J end by 5 bases, with 8 bases between. The CDR3 totals 11 residues. Germline CDR1 SQVTM, CDR2 ANQGSEA. The CDR3 coding sequence is TGCAGCGTTGTGCCAATTACTGAAGCTTTCTTT. It specifies CSVVPITEAFF.

The chain links TRBV5-1 to TRBJ2-5, with D unclear. The CDR3 extends over 13 amino acids. V shed 2 bases and J shed 4 bases, with 9 bases lying between them. CDR1 is SGHRS, CDR2 YFSETQ, per germline. CDR3 nucleotide sequence: TGCGCCAGCAGCTTACTCAGCGCAGAGACCCAGTACTTC. This gives the protein CASSLLSAETQYF.

In nucleotides, the CDR3 is TGTGCCACCGAGGGGGGCGGGACCCAGTACTTC. This encodes CATEGGGTQYF. The chain links TRBV3-1 to TRBJ2-5; D possibly matches TRBD1 or TRBD2 (6 bases each). The germline CDR1 and CDR2 sequences are LGHDT and YNNKEL (reference sequence). The CDR3 spans 11 residues. With 10 bases removed from V and 7 bases from J, the gap between germline ends came to 13 bases.

This clonotype was seen once. A much larger clonotype is one base distant, so this may be a read error. The chain joins TRBV9 to TRBJ2-6; D call uncertain. Per germline, CDR1 SGDLS and CDR2 YYNGEE. The CDR3 length is 11 residues. CDR3 in DNA: TGTGCCGGCAGCAGGAACAACGTCCTGACTTTC. Its translation is CAGSRNNVLTF.

The sample holds many counts of this clonotype. Here the CDR3 reads CSARRLTGLAGNEQFF. CDR3 nucleotides: TGCAGTGCCAGACGTCTAACGGGACTAGCGGGGAATGAGCAGTTCTTC. The chain joins TRBV20-1 to TRBJ2-1; 13 nucleotides line up with TRBD2. This CDR3 region has 16 residues. Germline values: CDR1 DFQATT, CDR2 SNEGSKA (reference sequence). V was clipped by 6 bases and J by 7 bases; unmatched bases: 12.

This clonotype was seen more than once but under ten times. The gene calls are TRBV5-1 and TRBJ1-2, with a tentative D call TRBD1 (6 bases). CDR3 length equals 14 residues. Per the germline V gene, CDR1 is SGHRS and CDR2 is YFSETQ. V lost 4 bases, J lost 4 bases, and 14 bases lay in between. Here the CDR3 reads CASSRDGQRYGYTF. The DNA for the CDR3 is TGCGCCAGCAGCAGGGACGGACAGCGCTATGGCTACACCTTC.

The chain links TRBV5-1 to TRBJ2-7, with 8 bases aligning to TRBD1. Per the germline V gene, CDR1 is SGHRS and CDR2 is YFSETQ. The V gene end was trimmed by 3 bases and the J gene end by 3 bases; junction bases not matched to a gene: 8. The CDR3 sequence is 15 residues long. The CDR3 nucleotides are TGCGCCAGCAGCTATCAACAGGGGGTGGTCTACGAGCAGTACTTC. It specifies CASSYQQGVVYEQYF.

The J gene is TRBJ2-4, the V gene TRBV6-1; D tentatively fits TRBD1 or TRBD2 (5 bases each). The CDR3 covers 12 residues. The germline V gene encodes CDR1 MNHNS and CDR2 SASEGT. With 6 bases removed from V and 8 bases from J, the gap between germline ends came to 11 bases. The CDR3 region has the DNA TGTGCCAGCAGCCCCGGGGCGTACATTCAGTACTTC. Protein sequence: CASSPGAYIQYF.

In its sample, this clonotype was seen a few times. Relative to the germline gene, one junction end is altered; a read error may explain this. The rearrangement links TRBV28 to TRBJ2-6, with 7 bases fitting TRBD1. The CDR3 totals 15 residues. Germline CDR1 is MDHEN and CDR2 is SYDVKM. CDR3 residues: CASSQGGAGANVPTF. CDR3 sequence (DNA): TGTGCCAGCAGCCAAGGGGGCGCCGGGGCCAACGTCCCGACTTTC.

The chain has TRBV24-1 and TRBJ2-3; possibly TRBD2 for D (5 bases). V lost 4 bases and J lost 0, with 16 bases in between. Germline assignment: CDR1 KGHDR and CDR2 SFDVKD. The CDR3 spans 17 residues. The DNA of the CDR3 is TGTGCCACCAGTGACCTGGAGGACCATACTAGCACAGATACGCAGTATTTT. Its protein product is CATSDLEDHTSTDTQYF.

This clonotype has more than one count but fewer than ten. The genes are TRBV6-5 and TRBJ1-4; TRBD1 is a possible D gene (6 bases). The V gene lost 6 bases and the J gene lost 4 bases, with 9 bases spanning the gap. Germline V gives CDR1 MNHEY, CDR2 SVGAGI. The CDR3 extends over 13 amino acids. The CDR3 reads CASRGGNNEKLFF. The CDR3 DNA reads as TGTGCCAGCAGAGGGGGGAATAATGAAAAACTGTTTTTT.

This clonotype was counted only a few times. The V gene is TRBV5-1, the J gene TRBJ2-5; 12 bases are shared with TRBD1. The CDR3 contains 16 residues. Germline V gives CDR1 SGHRS, CDR2 YFSETQ. With V trimmed by 4 bases and J by 5 bases, 9 bases remained unmatched. This chain's CDR3 is CASSGGTGGDEETQYF. The CDR3 DNA is TGCGCCAGCAGCGGCGGGACAGGGGGCGATGAGGAGACCCAGTACTTC.